Listed below are T cell receptor beta chains from one sample, sequenced in a study of chemoradiotherapy in HPV16-positive cancers. Sequencing was performed with immunoSEQ multiplex PCR; in TCRdb, only in-frame clones are kept and a portion is missing. This sample has 9,500 to 12,000 clones, with 70% to 80% found just once. The sample here was taken from a patient who underwent chemoradiotherapy. These receptors originate from a human donor with HPV-associated anogenital cancer. The CDR3 runs from the conserved cysteine through the conserved F or W. The D gene is left open where the match is weak. Clone size appears in some rows only: once, few, many, or a class for an expanded clone.

J	D	V	size	DNA	CDR3
TRBJ1-3	TRBD1	TRBV7-2	-	TGTGCCAGCAGCCTGCGATCGGACAGGGGGCTAAGCGCTGGAAACACCATATATTTT	CASSLRSDRGLSAGNTIYF
TRBJ2-5	-	TRBV14	-	TGTGCCAGCAGCCAAGCCCTAGTGCCCCTGGGGACCCAGTACTTC	CASSQALVPLGTQYF
TRBJ1-2	-	TRBV7-2	-	TGTGCCAGCAGCCCACGGGAACAGTTTGGCTACACCTTC	CASSPREQFGYTF
TRBJ2-5	TRBD2	TRBV4-3	-	TGCGCCAGCAGCCAAGATCGGGGCGGGGGGGTTAAAGAGACCCAGTACTTC	CASSQDRGGGVKETQYF
TRBJ1-5	-	TRBV2	-	TGTGCCAGCAGTGAAGACGGGCTTGACAATCAGCCCCAGCATTTT	CASSEDGLDNQPQHF
TRBJ1-5	TRBD1	TRBV2	-	TGTGCCAGCAGTGCCAGGGACAGGGGAATGCAGCCCCAGCATTTT	CASSARDRGMQPQHF
TRBJ2-3	TRBD1	TRBV2	few	TGTGCCAGCAGGAGGACAGGGAGGACAGATACGCAGTATTTT	CASRRTGRTDTQYF
TRBJ1-5	-	TRBV19	-	TGTGCCAGTAGCCAGCCAAATCGTGATCAGCCCCAGCATTTT	CASSQPNRDQPQHF
TRBJ1-1	-	TRBV27	-	TGTGCCAGCAGTTTACGAGGTTCGAGCACTGAAGCTTTCTTT	CASSLRGSSTEAFF
TRBJ2-1	-	TRBV6-5	few	TGTGCCAGCAATCGAGGAGGGCGGCAGTTCTTC	CASNRGGRQFF
TRBJ1-1	-	TRBV11-3	-	TGTGCCAGCAGCTTAGAGGCAGGGATGAACACTGAAGCTTTCTTT	CASSLEAGMNTEAFF
TRBJ2-7	-	TRBV19	-	TGTGCCAGTAGTATAGTGGCTAGCGCCTCCTACGAGCAGTACTTC	CASSIVASASYEQYF
TRBJ1-6	TRBD1	TRBV5-4	-	TGTGCCAGCAGCTTGGTGGGAGGCGGGACAGGGGGCTCACCCCTCCACTTT	CASSLVGGGTGGSPLHF
TRBJ2-1	TRBD2	TRBV19	-	TGTGCCAGTAGTACCCGGACTAGCGGGAGTACCGTCTACAATGAGCAGTTCTTC	CASSTRTSGSTVYNEQFF
TRBJ2-2	-	TRBV7-8	-	TGTGCCAGCAGCTTATGGGCGGGAAACACCGGGGAGCTGTTTTTT	CASSLWAGNTGELFF
TRBJ1-3	-	TRBV6-1	few	TGTGCCAGCAGTGCGGTAGGGGCTAAAGGAAACACCATATATTTT	CASSAVGAKGNTIYF
TRBJ1-5	TRBD1	TRBV5-1	-	TGCGCCAGCAGCCCCGGGACAGGTACCATGAGCAATCAGCCCCAGCATTTT	CASSPGTGTMSNQPQHF
TRBJ1-5	-	TRBV7-2	large	TGTGCCAGCAGCCGGGAAGGAACCTGGCCCCAGCATTTT	CASSREGTWPQHF
TRBJ1-1	-	TRBV15	-	TGTGCCACCAGCAGAGCCAAGGGGCCCGACGCTGAAGCTTTCTTT	CATSRAKGPDAEAFF
TRBJ2-7	-	TRBV5-5	few	TGTGCCAGCAGCTTTCGGCCGTCGTCTATGCAGTACTTC	CASSFRPSSMQYF
TRBJ1-2	TRBD1	TRBV27	-	TGTGCCAGCAGTTCTGGGACAGTCTATGGCTACACCTTC	CASSSGTVYGYTF
TRBJ1-1	-	TRBV20-1	once	TGCAGTGCTAGAGAAACAGGAAAAGCTTTCTTT	CSARETGKAFF
TRBJ1-5	TRBD1	TRBV2	-	TGTGCCAGCAGTGAACAACAGGGGATCGGTGGGCAGCCCCAGCATTTT	CASSEQQGIGGQPQHF
TRBJ1-3	TRBD1	TRBV28	-	TGTGCCAGCAGTCGTAGAGGGACAGGGAGGGTAAACACCATATATTTT	CASSRRGTGRVNTIYF
TRBJ1-1	-	TRBV7-8	-	TGTGCCAGCAGCGTTAATCGCGTGATTGAAGCTTTCTTT	CASSVNRVIEAFF
TRBJ2-3	TRBD1	TRBV10-1	-	TGCGCCAGCAGCCGGCGGACAGGGGGTCCAGATACGCAGTATTTT	CASSRRTGGPDTQYF
TRBJ2-5	TRBD1	TRBV13	-	TGTGCCAGCACCCTACGGGACAGGGTAGAGACCCAGTACTTC	CASTLRDRVETQYF
TRBJ1-4	TRBD1	TRBV6-6	few	TGTGCCAGCAGGCGGGACAGAGCAACATATAATGAAAAACTGTTTTTT	CASRRDRATYNEKLFF
TRBJ2-1	-	TRBV2	few	TGTGCCAGCAGGGGAGCCGCTGTTTACAATGAGCAGTTCTTC	CASRGAAVYNEQFF
TRBJ1-2	-	TRBV28	few	TGTGCCAGTAGACGGACCTTTAACTATGGCTACACCTTC	CASRRTFNYGYTF
TRBJ1-6	-	TRBV25-1	-	TGTGCCAGCAGTGCCGGGACACGTCCCTTTACTAATTCACCCCTCCACTTT	CASSAGTRPFTNSPLHF
TRBJ1-6	-	TRBV4-1	-	TGCGCCAGCAGCCAAGTGTGGGACACGAGCTCCTATAATTCACCCCTCCACTTT	CASSQVWDTSSYNSPLHF
TRBJ2-1	TRBD1	TRBV7-9	-	TGTGCCAGCAGGGCACAGGGGAGCTCCTACAATGAGCAGTTCTTC	CASRAQGSSYNEQFF
TRBJ1-1	-	TRBV6-5	once	TGTGCCAGCAGTTACCCAGGGTTTGAAGCTTTCTTT	CASSYPGFEAFF
TRBJ1-5	-	TRBV30	-	TGTGCCTGGAAAAAACCGGACGGAGACAATCAGCCCCAGCATTTT	CAWKKPDGDNQPQHF
TRBJ1-1	-	TRBV7-9	-	TGTGCCAGCAGCTTCCTGATGAACACTGAAGCTTTCTTT	CASSFLMNTEAFF
TRBJ1-2	TRBD1	TRBV27	-	TGTGCCAGCAGTAGGGGGCTCCCTCCCTCTAACTATGGCTACACCTTC	CASSRGLPPSNYGYTF
TRBJ1-1	-	TRBV5-4	-	TGTGCCAGCAGCTTGGGGGGGGCCTACACTGAAGCTTTCTTT	CASSLGGAYTEAFF
TRBJ1-4	TRBD1	TRBV6-1	-	TGTGCCAGCAGTGAAGCCGGGACAGGGTGGGGAAAACTGTTTTTT	CASSEAGTGWGKLFF
TRBJ1-4	TRBD1	TRBV30	-	TGTGCCTGGAAAGTGAACAGGGGGAATGAAAAACTGTTTTTT	CAWKVNRGNEKLFF
TRBJ1-4	-	TRBV19	few	TGTGCCAGTAGTCAAATACAGCGGGATGAAAAACTGTTTTTT	CASSQIQRDEKLFF
TRBJ1-1	-	TRBV6-6	-	TGTGCCAGCGAGGGGTCAAACACTGAAGCTTTCTTT	CASEGSNTEAFF
TRBJ2-1	TRBD2	TRBV11-3	-	TGTGCCAGCAGCTCGCCCGGGGGGGGGACATACAATGAGCAGTTCTTC	CASSSPGGGTYNEQFF
TRBJ1-2	-	TRBV5-1	-	TGCGCCAGCAGGGGGGACCTAAGAGACTATGGCTACACCTTC	CASRGDLRDYGYTF
TRBJ1-2	-	TRBV19	few	TGTGCCAGTCATTTGCGGGACTATGGCTACACCTTC	CASHLRDYGYTF
TRBJ1-5	-	TRBV19	-	TGTGCCAGTAGTCCAAGTCCCGGGACCCGGTGGAATCAGCCCCAGCATTTT	CASSPSPGTRWNQPQHF